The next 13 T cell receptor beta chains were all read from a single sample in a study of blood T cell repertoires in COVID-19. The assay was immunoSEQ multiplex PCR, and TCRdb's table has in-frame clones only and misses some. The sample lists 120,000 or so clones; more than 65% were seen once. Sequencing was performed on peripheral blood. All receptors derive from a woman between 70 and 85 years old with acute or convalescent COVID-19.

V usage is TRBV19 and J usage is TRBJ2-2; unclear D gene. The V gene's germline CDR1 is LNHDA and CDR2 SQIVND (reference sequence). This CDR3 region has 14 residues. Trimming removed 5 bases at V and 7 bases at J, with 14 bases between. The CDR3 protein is CASSRSPSYGELFF. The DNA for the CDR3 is TGTGCCAGTAGTCGATCTCCTAGTTACGGGGAGCTGTTTTTT.

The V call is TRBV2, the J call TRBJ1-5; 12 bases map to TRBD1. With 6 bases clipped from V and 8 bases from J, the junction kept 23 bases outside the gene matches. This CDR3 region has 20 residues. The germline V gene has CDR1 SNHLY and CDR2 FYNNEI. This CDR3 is CASRATNRDRGRLSSKPQHF. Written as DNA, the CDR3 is TGTGCCAGCAGAGCTACTAACCGGGACAGGGGGCGATTAAGTTCTAAGCCCCAGCATTTT.

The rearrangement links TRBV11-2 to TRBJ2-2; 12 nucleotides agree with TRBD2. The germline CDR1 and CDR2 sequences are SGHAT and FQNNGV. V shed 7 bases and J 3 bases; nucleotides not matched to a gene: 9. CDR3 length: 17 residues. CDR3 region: CASTHPSGRADTGELFF. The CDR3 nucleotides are TGTGCCAGCACCCACCCTAGCGGGAGGGCGGACACCGGGGAGCTGTTTTTT.

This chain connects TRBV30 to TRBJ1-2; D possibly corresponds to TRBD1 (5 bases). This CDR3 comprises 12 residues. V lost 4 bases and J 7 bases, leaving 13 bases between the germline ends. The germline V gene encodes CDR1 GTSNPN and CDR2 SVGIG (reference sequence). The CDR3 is CAWIGGTSGYTF. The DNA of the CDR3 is TGTGCCTGGATCGGGGGAACAAGTGGCTACACCTTC.

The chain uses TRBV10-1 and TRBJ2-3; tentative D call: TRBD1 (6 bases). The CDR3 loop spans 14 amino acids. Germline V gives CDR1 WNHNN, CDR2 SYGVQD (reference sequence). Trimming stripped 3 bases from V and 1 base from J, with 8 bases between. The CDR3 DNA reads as TGCGCCAGCAGTGAAGCAGGGGGCACAGATACGCAGTATTTT. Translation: CASSEAGGTDTQYF.

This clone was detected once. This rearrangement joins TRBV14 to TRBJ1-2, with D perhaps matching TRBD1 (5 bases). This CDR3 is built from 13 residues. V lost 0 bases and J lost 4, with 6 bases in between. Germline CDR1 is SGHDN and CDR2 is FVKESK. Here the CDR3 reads CASSQDGAYGYTF. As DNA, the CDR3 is TGTGCCAGCAGCCAAGATGGGGCCTATGGCTACACCTTC.

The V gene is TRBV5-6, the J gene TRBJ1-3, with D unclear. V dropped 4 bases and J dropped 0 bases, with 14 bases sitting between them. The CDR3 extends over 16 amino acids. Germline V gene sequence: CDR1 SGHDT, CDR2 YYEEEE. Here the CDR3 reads CASSPTSSTSGNTIYF. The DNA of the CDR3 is TGTGCCAGCAGCCCGACATCCAGTACCTCTGGAAACACCATATATTTT.

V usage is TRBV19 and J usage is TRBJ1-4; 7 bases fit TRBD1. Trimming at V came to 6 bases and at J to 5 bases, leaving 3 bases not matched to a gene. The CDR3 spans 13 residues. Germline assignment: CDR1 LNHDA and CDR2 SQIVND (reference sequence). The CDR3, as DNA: TGTGCCAGTAGAGGGGGCGGGAATGAAAAACTGTTTTTT. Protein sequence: CASRGGGNEKLFF.

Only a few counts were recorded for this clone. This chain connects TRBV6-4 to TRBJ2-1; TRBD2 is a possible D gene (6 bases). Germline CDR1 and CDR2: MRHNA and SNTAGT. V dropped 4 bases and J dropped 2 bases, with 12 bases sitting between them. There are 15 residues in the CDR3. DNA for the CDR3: TGTGCCAGCAGTGTGGAGGGAGCTCCCTACAATGAGCAGTTCTTC. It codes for CASSVEGAPYNEQFF.

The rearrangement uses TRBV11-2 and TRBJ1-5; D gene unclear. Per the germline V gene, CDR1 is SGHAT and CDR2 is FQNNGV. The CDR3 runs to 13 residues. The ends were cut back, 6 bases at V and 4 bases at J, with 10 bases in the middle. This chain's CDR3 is CASSSTGNQPQHF. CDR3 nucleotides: TGTGCCAGCAGTTCAACGGGAAATCAGCCCCAGCATTTT. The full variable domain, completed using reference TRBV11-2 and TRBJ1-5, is EAGVAQSPRYKIIEKRQSVAFWCNPISGHATLYWYQQILGQGPKLLIQFQNNGVVDDSQLPKDRFSAERLKGVDSTLKIQPAKLEDSAVYLCASSSTGNQPQHFGDGTRLSIL.

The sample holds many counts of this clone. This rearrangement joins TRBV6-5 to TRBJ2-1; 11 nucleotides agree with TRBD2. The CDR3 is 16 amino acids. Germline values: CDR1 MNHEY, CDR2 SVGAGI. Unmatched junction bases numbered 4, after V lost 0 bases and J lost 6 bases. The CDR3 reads CASSYSIAGGPNEQFF. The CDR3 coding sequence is TGTGCCAGCAGTTACTCTATAGCGGGAGGGCCCAATGAGCAGTTCTTC.

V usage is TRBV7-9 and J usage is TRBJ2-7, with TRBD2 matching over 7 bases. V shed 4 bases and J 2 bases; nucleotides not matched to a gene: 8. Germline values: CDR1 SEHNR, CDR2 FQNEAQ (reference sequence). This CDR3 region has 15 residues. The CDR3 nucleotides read TGTGCCAGCAGCTGGGCTAGCGGCCCACCCTACGAGCAGTACTTC. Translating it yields CASSWASGPPYEQYF. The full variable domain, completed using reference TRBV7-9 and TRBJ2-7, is DTGVSQNPRHKITKRGQNVTFRCDPISEHNRLYWYRQTLGQGPEFLTYFQNEAQLEKSRLLSDRFSAERPKGSFSTLEIQRTEQGDSAMYLCASSWASGPPYEQYFGPGTRLTVT.

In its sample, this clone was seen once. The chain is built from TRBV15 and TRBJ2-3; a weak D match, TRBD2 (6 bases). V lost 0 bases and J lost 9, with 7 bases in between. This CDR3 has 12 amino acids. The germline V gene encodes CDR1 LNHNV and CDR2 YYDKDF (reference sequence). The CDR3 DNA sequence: TGTGCCACCAGCAGAGAGGCGGGAACGCAGTATTTT. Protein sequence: CATSREAGTQYF.